Described below is a single T cell receptor (beta chain) sequence and its context. Its antigen is as yet unknown. Researchers ran the PCR with 60 Vbeta and 13 Jbeta primers. TCRdb's copy holds only in-frame clones and misses some; the assay was immunoSEQ multiplex PCR. The top ten clones hold around 0.22% of a sample with approximately 250,000 clones, about 85% of them seen once. V was shortened by 5 bases and J by 4 bases, with 17 bases between the two germline ends. Germline CDR1 and CDR2: SGHDN and FVKESK. This CDR3 comprises 15 residues. This record comes from a study of cytomegalovirus exposure and HLA in healthy donors. About the research overall: Most genotyped donors, approximately 77% of 350 to 500, had Caucasian-associated genetic ancestry. Study-level results: A later analysis found that most CMV-associated TCR beta chains appeared HLA-restricted. TCR beta V- and J-gene trimming, according to a later analysis, was linked to a missense DCLRE1C variant.

The sequenced sample was PBMCs. This rearrangement joins TRBV14 to TRBJ1-2; weak D call: TRBD1 (6 bases). This TCR came from a girl under 10 years old in good health and CMV-seronegative. The CDR3 DNA is TGTGCCAGCAGCGCTCCAGGGGCCCGCGTCTATGGCTACACCTTC. Translation: CASSAPGARVYGYTF.